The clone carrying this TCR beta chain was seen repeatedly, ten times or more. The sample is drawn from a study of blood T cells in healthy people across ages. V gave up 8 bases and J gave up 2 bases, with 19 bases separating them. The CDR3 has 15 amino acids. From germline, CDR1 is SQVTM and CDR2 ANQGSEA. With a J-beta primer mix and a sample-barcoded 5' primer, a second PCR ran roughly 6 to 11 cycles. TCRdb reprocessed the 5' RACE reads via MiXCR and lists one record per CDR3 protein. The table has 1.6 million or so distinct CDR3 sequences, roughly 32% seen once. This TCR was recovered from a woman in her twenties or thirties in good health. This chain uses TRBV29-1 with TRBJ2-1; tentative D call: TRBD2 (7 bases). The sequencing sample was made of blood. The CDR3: CSSGGGRTTYNEQFF. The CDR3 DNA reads TGCAGCTCTGGGGGGGGGCGAACGACCTACAATGAGCAGTTCTTC.